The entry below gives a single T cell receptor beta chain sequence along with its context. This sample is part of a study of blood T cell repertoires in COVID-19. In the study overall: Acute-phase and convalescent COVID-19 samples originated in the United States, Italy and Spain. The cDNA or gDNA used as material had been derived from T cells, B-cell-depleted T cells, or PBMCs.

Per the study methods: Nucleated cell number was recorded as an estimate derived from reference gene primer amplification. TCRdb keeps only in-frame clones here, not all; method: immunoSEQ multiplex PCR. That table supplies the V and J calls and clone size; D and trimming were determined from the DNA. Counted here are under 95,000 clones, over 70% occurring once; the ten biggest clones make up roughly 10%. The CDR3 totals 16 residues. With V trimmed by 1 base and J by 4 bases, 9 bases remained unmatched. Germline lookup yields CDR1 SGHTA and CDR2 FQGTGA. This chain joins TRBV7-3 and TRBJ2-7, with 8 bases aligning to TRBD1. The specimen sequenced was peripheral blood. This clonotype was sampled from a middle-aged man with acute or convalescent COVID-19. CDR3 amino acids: CASSLRTGCFPYEQYF. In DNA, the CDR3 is TGTGCCAGCAGCTTAAGGACAGGGTGTTTTCCATACGAGCAGTACTTC. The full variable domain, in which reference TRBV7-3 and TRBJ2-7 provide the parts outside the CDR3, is GAGVSQTPSNKVTEKGKYVELRCDPISGHTALYWYRQSLGQGPEFLIYFQGTGAADDSGLPNDRFFAVRPEGSVSTLKIQRTERGDSAVYLCASSLRTGCFPYEQYFGPGTRLTVT.